The present TCR beta chain was sequenced within a study of blood T cells in healthy people across ages. Through a sample-barcoded 5' primer and a J-beta primer mix, a second PCR was run for roughly 7 to 12 cycles. MiXCR was run by TCRdb on the 5' RACE reads, yielding one entry per CDR3 protein. Of around 280,000 distinct CDR3 sequences in the sample, around 27% were seen once. The CDR3 runs to 12 residues. Trimming removed 3 bases at V and 8 bases at J, with 8 bases between. The germline CDR1 and CDR2 sequences are MDHEN and SYDVKM. This clonotype was detected many times. Its antigen is undetermined. Regarding the study as a whole: Investigators viewed diversity estimates from one million T cells as underestimates, the study reported. Per million T cells, TCR beta diversity dropped roughly linearly as age increased.

The sample consisted of blood. The genes are TRBV28 and TRBJ1-5, with D uncertain. The sequence came from a woman aged 70-85 years in good health. CDR3 nucleotides: TGTGCCAGCAGTTTTTGGATTGAGCCCCAGCATTTT. Residues: CASSFWIEPQHF. The full variable domain, rest sourced from reference TRBV28 and TRBJ1-5, is DVKVTQSSRYLVKRTGEKVFLECVQDMDHENMFWYRQDPGLGLRLIYFSYDVKMKEKGDIPEGYSVSREKKERFSLILESASTNQTSMYLCASSFWIEPQHFGDGTRLSIL.